A selection of T cell receptor beta chains follows, all from one sample in a study of PD-L1 blockade in urothelial cancer. Sequenced by immunoSEQ multiplex PCR; TCRdb stores in-frame clones only, minus some. The sample consists of roughly 45,000 clones, around 80% of them appearing once. The sequences come from PBMCs, collected around atezolizumab (anti-PD-L1) treatment. The receptors originated from a man in his sixties with urothelial cancer. The CDR3 runs from the conserved cysteine through the conserved F or W. D genes are given only for firm matches. Size is stated for part of the rows, as once, few or many counts, or as a class when the clone is expanded.

cdr3_aa: CASSFAGRAASYNEQFF
cdr3_nt: TGTGCCAGCAGTTTCGCCGGGAGGGCCGCGTCCTACAATGAGCAGTTCTTC
d_call: TRBD2
v_call: TRBV28
j_call: TRBJ2-1
clone_size: .

cdr3_aa: CSVEKTGKITEAFF
cdr3_nt: TGCAGCGTTGAAAAGACAGGGAAGATCACTGAAGCTTTCTTT
d_call: TRBD1
v_call: TRBV29-1
j_call: TRBJ1-1
clone_size: .

cdr3_aa: CATSGGVAGGGDTQYF
cdr3_nt: TGTGCCACCAGCGGAGGGGTAGCGGGGGGTGGGGATACGCAGTATTTT
d_call: TRBD2
v_call: TRBV15
j_call: TRBJ2-3
clone_size: .

cdr3_aa: CASSLGTGNNEKLFF
cdr3_nt: TGCGCCAGCAGCTTGGGGACAGGGAATAATGAAAAACTGTTTTTT
d_call: TRBD1
v_call: TRBV5-1
j_call: TRBJ1-4
clone_size: .

cdr3_aa: CASSLGGGGYGYTF
cdr3_nt: TGTGCCAGCAGCTTAGGTGGGGGAGGCTATGGCTACACCTTC
d_call: .
v_call: TRBV7-2
j_call: TRBJ1-2
clone_size: .

cdr3_aa: CASSPNPGSSYNEQFF
cdr3_nt: TGTGCCAGCAGCCCCAATCCGGGTAGCTCCTACAATGAGCAGTTCTTC
d_call: .
v_call: TRBV5-4
j_call: TRBJ2-1
clone_size: .

cdr3_aa: CASSPTGGLGELFF
cdr3_nt: TGTGCCAGCAGCCCCACAGGGGGCCTTGGGGAGCTGTTTTTT
d_call: TRBD1
v_call: TRBV6-6
j_call: TRBJ2-2
clone_size: .

cdr3_aa: CASRPEGKNIQYF
cdr3_nt: TGTGCCAGCAGGCCGGAGGGCAAAAACATTCAGTACTTC
d_call: .
v_call: TRBV28
j_call: TRBJ2-4
clone_size: .

cdr3_aa: CASSGRQGGYGYTF
cdr3_nt: TGCGCCAGCAGTGGGAGACAGGGTGGCTATGGCTACACCTTC
d_call: TRBD1
v_call: TRBV4-1
j_call: TRBJ1-2
clone_size: .

cdr3_aa: CASIAGGDADTQYF
cdr3_nt: TGTGCCTCGATTGCGGGGGGGGACGCAGATACGCAGTATTTT
d_call: TRBD2
v_call: TRBV2
j_call: TRBJ2-3
clone_size: .

cdr3_aa: CASSYSASGRAGEQYF
cdr3_nt: TGTGCCAGCAGTTACTCCGCTAGCGGGAGGGCGGGGGAGCAGTACTTC
d_call: TRBD2
v_call: TRBV6-5
j_call: TRBJ2-7
clone_size: .

cdr3_aa: CATSRDGGVYEQFF
cdr3_nt: TGTGCCACCAGCAGAGATGGCGGGGTGTATGAGCAGTTCTTC
d_call: .
v_call: TRBV15
j_call: TRBJ2-1
clone_size: .

cdr3_aa: CASSAYRGVSSGVGYNEQFF
cdr3_nt: TGTGCCAGCAGTGCATACAGGGGTGTCTCTAGCGGGGTTGGCTACAATGAGCAGTTCTTC
d_call: TRBD2
v_call: TRBV6-1
j_call: TRBJ2-1
clone_size: .

cdr3_aa: CASSPSPGLADEQYF
cdr3_nt: TGCGCCAGCAGCCCCAGCCCGGGACTAGCGGACGAGCAGTACTTC
d_call: TRBD2
v_call: TRBV5-1
j_call: TRBJ2-7
clone_size: .

cdr3_aa: CASSLVTLARETQYF
cdr3_nt: TGTGCCAGCAGCTTAGTAACTCTTGCGAGAGAGACCCAGTACTTC
d_call: .
v_call: TRBV7-8
j_call: TRBJ2-5
clone_size: .

cdr3_aa: CASSVAMGADQGDTQYF
cdr3_nt: TGTGCCAGCAGCGTAGCGATGGGGGCTGATCAGGGAGATACGCAGTATTTT
d_call: .
v_call: TRBV9
j_call: TRBJ2-3
clone_size: few

cdr3_aa: CASSQEETGRTDTQYF
cdr3_nt: TGCGCCAGCAGCCAAGAGGAGACAGGGAGGACAGATACGCAGTATTTT
d_call: .
v_call: TRBV4-3
j_call: TRBJ2-3
clone_size: .

cdr3_aa: CASSLAGPYNEQFF
cdr3_nt: TGTGCCAGCAGTTTAGCGGGACCATACAATGAGCAGTTCTTC
d_call: .
v_call: TRBV28
j_call: TRBJ2-1
clone_size: .

cdr3_aa: CASSERVSGASPAKNIQYF
cdr3_nt: TGTGCCAGCAGTGAACGGGTTAGCGGGGCCTCACCAGCCAAAAACATTCAGTACTTC
d_call: TRBD2
v_call: TRBV6-1
j_call: TRBJ2-4
clone_size: .

cdr3_aa: CASSPRQGVGNQPQHF
cdr3_nt: TGTGCCAGCAGCCCTCGTCAGGGGGTCGGCAATCAGCCCCAGCATTTT
d_call: TRBD1
v_call: TRBV7-8
j_call: TRBJ1-5
clone_size: .

cdr3_aa: CASSKETAEKSNQPQHF
cdr3_nt: TGTGCCAGCAGCAAAGAGACCGCGGAAAAAAGCAATCAGCCCCAGCATTTT
d_call: .
v_call: TRBV21-1
j_call: TRBJ1-5
clone_size: once

cdr3_aa: CASSLAPPGGSTDTQYF
cdr3_nt: TGTGCCAGCAGCTTAGCTCCCCCCGGGGGTAGCACAGATACGCAGTATTTT
d_call: .
v_call: TRBV11-2
j_call: TRBJ2-3
clone_size: .

cdr3_aa: CASSTRQGNTEAFF
cdr3_nt: TGTGCCAGCAGCACCCGACAGGGAAACACTGAAGCTTTCTTT
d_call: TRBD1
v_call: TRBV27
j_call: TRBJ1-1
clone_size: .

cdr3_aa: CAISEVRAGGTGELFF
cdr3_nt: TGTGCCATCAGTGAGGTCCGGGCAGGGGGTACCGGGGAGCTGTTTTTT
d_call: TRBD1
v_call: TRBV10-3
j_call: TRBJ2-2
clone_size: .

cdr3_aa: CASSPQTGLNSPLHF
cdr3_nt: TGTGCCAGCAGTCCCCAGACAGGGTTAAACTCACCCCTCCACTTT
d_call: TRBD1
v_call: TRBV28
j_call: TRBJ1-6
clone_size: .

cdr3_aa: CASSPRDSLNTGELFF
cdr3_nt: TGTGCCAGCAGCCCCCGGGACAGCCTGAACACCGGGGAGCTGTTTTTT
d_call: TRBD1
v_call: TRBV5-4
j_call: TRBJ2-2
clone_size: .

cdr3_aa: CASSPGGSGVNNEQFF
cdr3_nt: TGCGCCAGCAGCCCGGGGGGTAGCGGGGTTAACAATGAGCAGTTCTTC
d_call: TRBD2
v_call: TRBV5-1
j_call: TRBJ2-1
clone_size: .

cdr3_aa: CASSQKTLAGQETQYF
cdr3_nt: TGCGCCAGCAGTCAAAAGACCTTGGCAGGCCAAGAGACCCAGTACTTC
d_call: .
v_call: TRBV23-1
j_call: TRBJ2-5
clone_size: .

cdr3_aa: CAISVNRGETQYF
cdr3_nt: TGTGCCATCAGTGTTAACAGGGGGGAGACCCAGTACTTC
d_call: TRBD1
v_call: TRBV10-3
j_call: TRBJ2-5
clone_size: .

cdr3_aa: CAWKQPDRANVLTF
cdr3_nt: TGTGCCTGGAAACAACCGGACAGGGCCAACGTCCTGACTTTC
d_call: .
v_call: TRBV30
j_call: TRBJ2-6
clone_size: .

cdr3_aa: CASSPSDTRMQYF
cdr3_nt: TGTGCCAGCTCACCTTCGGACACCCGCATGCAGTACTTC
d_call: .
v_call: TRBV18
j_call: TRBJ2-7
clone_size: .

cdr3_aa: CASIDRASNQPQHF
cdr3_nt: TGTGCCAGTATCGACAGGGCTAGCAATCAGCCCCAGCATTTT
d_call: TRBD1
v_call: TRBV19
j_call: TRBJ1-5
clone_size: .

cdr3_aa: CASSPTMLTDRGSFF
cdr3_nt: TGTGCCAGCTCACCGACAATGTTAACGGACAGGGGTTCGTTCTTC
d_call: TRBD1
v_call: TRBV18
j_call: TRBJ2-1
clone_size: medium-sized

cdr3_aa: CASSPRLAGGDEQFF
cdr3_nt: TGCGCCAGCAGCCCCCGACTAGCGGGGGGGGATGAGCAGTTCTTC
d_call: TRBD2
v_call: TRBV5-1
j_call: TRBJ2-1
clone_size: many

cdr3_aa: CSVELRLAGGEQFF
cdr3_nt: TGCAGCGTTGAACTACGACTAGCGGGAGGCGAGCAGTTCTTC
d_call: TRBD2
v_call: TRBV29-1
j_call: TRBJ2-1
clone_size: few

cdr3_aa: CASSPHRGGGANTGELFF
cdr3_nt: TGTGCCAGCAGCCCTCACAGGGGGGGAGGCGCGAACACCGGGGAGCTGTTTTTT
d_call: .
v_call: TRBV9
j_call: TRBJ2-2
clone_size: .

cdr3_aa: CASSIKTGEAVGYTF
cdr3_nt: TGTGCCAGTAGTATTAAGACAGGGGAAGCGGTTGGCTACACCTTC
d_call: TRBD1
v_call: TRBV19
j_call: TRBJ1-2
clone_size: .

cdr3_aa: CASSPRGAANTEAFF
cdr3_nt: TGTGCCAGCAGCCCGCGGGGGGCAGCGAACACTGAAGCTTTCTTT
d_call: .
v_call: TRBV7-2
j_call: TRBJ1-1
clone_size: .

cdr3_aa: CASSQDPTDYSPLHF
cdr3_nt: TGTGCCAGCAGCCAAGATCCGACAGATTATTCACCCCTCCACTTT
d_call: .
v_call: TRBV4-2
j_call: TRBJ1-6
clone_size: .

cdr3_aa: CASSVGGTGADSYEQYF
cdr3_nt: TGTGCCAGCAGCGTAGGCGGGACAGGGGCAGACTCCTACGAGCAGTACTTC
d_call: TRBD1
v_call: TRBV9
j_call: TRBJ2-7
clone_size: .

cdr3_aa: CASSLEAARAYNEQFF
cdr3_nt: TGCGCCAGCAGCTTGGAGGCGGCGAGAGCCTACAATGAGCAGTTCTTC
d_call: .
v_call: TRBV5-1
j_call: TRBJ2-1
clone_size: .

cdr3_aa: CASSGWGGIQETQYF
cdr3_nt: TGTGCCAGCAGCGGTTGGGGAGGGATACAAGAGACCCAGTACTTC
d_call: TRBD2
v_call: TRBV2
j_call: TRBJ2-5
clone_size: .

cdr3_aa: CATSSGGGTGSYEQYF
cdr3_nt: TGTGCCACCAGTAGTGGTGGCGGGACAGGGTCCTACGAGCAGTACTTC
d_call: TRBD1
v_call: TRBV15
j_call: TRBJ2-7
clone_size: .

cdr3_aa: CASREQVSNNEQFF
cdr3_nt: TGTGCCAGCCGAGAACAGGTTAGCAATAATGAGCAGTTCTTC
d_call: .
v_call: TRBV25-1
j_call: TRBJ2-1
clone_size: .

cdr3_aa: CASKWSASNTGELFF
cdr3_nt: TGTGCCAGCAAATGGAGCGCGTCGAACACCGGGGAGCTGTTTTTT
d_call: .
v_call: TRBV2
j_call: TRBJ2-2
clone_size: .